The present entry profiles one T cell receptor (beta chain) with its context. Its antigen remains unidentified. This sample was taken from a study of cytomegalovirus exposure and HLA in healthy donors. The study's findings and limits: Some V segments, TRBV6-2 and TRBV6-3 among them, were indistinguishable and were therefore excluded. The authors considered a cluster of highly shared sequence variants likely to be a sequencing artifact. Cytomegalovirus-associated TCR beta chains were listed, numbering 150 to 200.

PCR was performed using 60 Vbeta and 13 Jbeta primers. Sequencing was performed with immunoSEQ multiplex PCR; in TCRdb, only in-frame clones are kept and a portion is missing. The sample includes about 210,000 clones, about 83% seen only once; the top ten take about 10%. Germline CDR1 and CDR2: WSHSY and SAAADI. V was pared by 6 bases and J by 4 bases, with 6 bases of the junction left unmatched. The CDR3 has 15 residues. The clonotype originates from a woman in her 50s in good health and CMV-seropositive. The chain joins TRBV10-2 to TRBJ2-5; 12 bases map to TRBD2. The sample taken for sequencing was PBMCs. This CDR3 is CASSSGLAGLETQYF. CDR3 nucleotides: TGCGCCAGCAGCTCAGGACTAGCGGGGTTAGAGACCCAGTACTTC.